These 22 T cell receptor beta chains were sequenced from one sample in a study of blood T cell repertoires in COVID-19. Measured with immunoSEQ multiplex PCR; TCRdb has only the in-frame clones, and not every one. The table includes roughly 570,000 clones, 85% to 90% detected once. Sequenced sample: peripheral blood. The receptor source for this set is a woman aged 45-59 years with COVID-19, enrolled during active disease.

The rearrangement links TRBV3-1 (or the pseudogene TRBV3-2) to TRBJ1-4, with D possibly TRBD1 on 5 matching bases. V dropped 6 bases and J dropped 8 bases, with 7 bases sitting between them. The CDR3 is 11 amino acids. Germline loops: CDR1 LGHDT, CDR2 YNNKEL (reference sequence). The CDR3 DNA sequence: TGTGCCAGCAGGCAGGGCGAAAAACTGTTTTTT. This gives the protein CASRQGEKLFF.

The chain links TRBV27 to TRBJ2-1; D gene unclear. Germline V gene sequence: CDR1 MNHEY, CDR2 SMNVEV (reference sequence). Trimming pared 5 bases from V and 0 bases from J, leaving 14 bases between. CDR3 length: 16 residues. Here the CDR3 DNA reads TGTGCCAGCAGTACCCAAGTGGGCCCCTCCTACAATGAGCAGTTCTTC. It codes for CASSTQVGPSYNEQFF.

The chain combines TRBV5-8 with TRBJ1-6; 9 bases line up with TRBD1. The CDR3 runs to 15 residues. Trimming took 4 bases from V and 10 from J; bases not matched to a gene: 9. In germline, CDR1 is SGHTS, CDR2 YDEGEE. The CDR3 bases are TGTGCCAGCAGCACGGGACAGGGTTCGGGATCACCCCTCCACTTT. Translating it yields CASSTGQGSGSPLHF.

Only one count was recorded for this clone. The chain carries TRBV12-3 or TRBV12-4 and TRBJ2-2; D is unclear. V shed 11 bases and J shed 6 bases, with 7 bases lying between them. The CDR3 loop spans 10 amino acids. In DNA, the CDR3 is TGTGCCTCCCGGGCCGGGGAGCTGTTTTTT. This encodes CASRAGELFF.

The chain combines TRBV19 with TRBJ2-1, with 8 bases aligning to TRBD1. The CDR3 has 12 amino acids. V lost 6 bases and J lost 7; bases outside the gene matches: 2. Germline V gives CDR1 LNHDA, CDR2 SQIVND (reference sequence). In DNA form, the CDR3 reads TGTGCCAGTAGCCGGACAGGGAATGAGCAGTTCTTC. This codes for CASSRTGNEQFF. Together with reference TRBV19 and TRBJ2-1, the CDR3 gives the full variable domain: DGGITQSPKYLFRKEGQNVTLSCEQNLNHDAMYWYRQDPGQGLRLIYYSQIVNDFQKGDIAEGYSVSREKKESFPLTVTSAQKNPTAFYLCASSRTGNEQFFGPGTRLTVL.

This clone was picked up a small number of times. The J gene is TRBJ1-2, the V gene TRBV5-1; TRBD1 matches 8 bases. Germline V gives CDR1 SGHRS, CDR2 YFSETQ. The CDR3 runs to 17 residues. Germline trimming cut 4 bases from V and 6 bases from J; bases unmatched to any gene: 17. CDR3 amino acids: CASSPKQGVGFYDGYTF. CDR3 nucleotides: TGCGCCAGCAGCCCTAAACAGGGGGTAGGGTTTTACGATGGCTACACCTTC.

V and J are TRBV5-1 and TRBJ1-6; possible D gene TRBD1, 6 bases. Germline lookup yields CDR1 SGHRS and CDR2 YFSETQ. This CDR3 has 14 amino acids. Trimming shortened V by 4 bases and J by 10 bases, and 15 bases separated the two germline ends. The chain's CDR3 is CASSQGGGGSPLHF. The CDR3 DNA sequence: TGCGCCAGCAGCCAAGGGGGGGGTGGATCACCCCTCCACTTT.

V usage is TRBV19 and J usage is TRBJ1-1; a weak D match, TRBD1 (6 bases). The germline V and J ends were trimmed by 1 base and 1 base, with 10 bases remaining between them. The germline gives CDR1 LNHDA, CDR2 SQIVND (reference sequence). The CDR3 has 15 residues. As DNA, the CDR3 is TGTGCCAGTAGTATAGGTGCGGACAGGAACACTGAAGCTTTCTTT. It codes for CASSIGADRNTEAFF. The full variable domain, with the rest looked up from reference TRBV19 and TRBJ1-1, is DGGITQSPKYLFRKEGQNVTLSCEQNLNHDAMYWYRQDPGQGLRLIYYSQIVNDFQKGDIAEGYSVSREKKESFPLTVTSAQKNPTAFYLCASSIGADRNTEAFFGQGTRLTVV.

The rearrangement joins TRBV5-1 to TRBJ1-1; no clear D gene. This CDR3 comprises 12 residues. V shed 4 bases and J shed 7 bases, with 11 bases lying between them. The germline V gene encodes CDR1 SGHRS and CDR2 YFSETQ. CDR3 coding DNA: TGCGCCAGCAGCCTCGGTTCGGGTGAAGCTTTCTTT. It translates to CASSLGSGEAFF.

This rearrangement joins TRBV7-3 to TRBJ1-1; 7 nucleotides match TRBD1. V dropped 4 bases and J dropped 4; count of bases not matched to a gene: 3. This CDR3 is 13 amino acids long. The germline V gene has CDR1 SGHTA and CDR2 FQGTGA. CDR3 sequence reads: CASSSTGTTEAFF. Written as DNA, the CDR3 is TGTGCCAGCAGCTCGACAGGGACCACTGAAGCTTTCTTT. The complete variable domain, with remaining parts taken from reference TRBV7-3 and TRBJ1-1, reads GAGVSQTPSNKVTEKGKYVELRCDPISGHTALYWYRQSLGQGPEFLIYFQGTGAADDSGLPNDRFFAVRPEGSVSTLKIQRTERGDSAVYLCASSSTGTTEAFFGQGTRLTVV.

The chain couples TRBV5-4 to TRBJ1-1; D remains unclear. The CDR3 has 12 amino acids. Trimming stripped 3 bases from V and 8 bases from J, with 11 bases between. The germline gives CDR1 SGHNT, CDR2 YYREEE (reference sequence). The CDR3 protein is CASSYLEAEAFF. CDR3 DNA: TGTGCCAGCAGCTACCTTGAGGCCGAAGCTTTCTTT.

The chain recombines TRBV6-5 with TRBJ1-3, with 7 bases fitting TRBD1. The CDR3 runs 14 residues. V lost 5 bases and J lost 3; bases outside the gene matches: 4. Germline assignment: CDR1 MNHEY and CDR2 SVGAGI. In nucleotides, the CDR3 is TGTGCCAGCAGTCGGGACAGTTATGGAAACACCATATATTTT. Translation: CASSRDSYGNTIYF.

The V and J genes are TRBV9 and TRBJ2-1, with 8 nucleotides matching TRBD2. Germline CDR1 is SGDLS and CDR2 is YYNGEE. The CDR3 has 16 amino acids. J lost 8 bases, V lost 4 bases, and 14 bases had no gene match. DNA of the CDR3: TGTGCCAGCAGCCCCCGTCCTCTCGGGGGGGTGGATGAGCAGTTCTTC. Residues: CASSPRPLGGVDEQFF.

Points on this clone: Other DNA sequences in this sample translate to the same CDR3. The chain joins TRBV11-2 to TRBJ1-1; tentatively, D is TRBD1 (5 bases). From germline, CDR1 is SGHAT and CDR2 FQNNGV. This CDR3 spans 15 amino acids. V was cut by 3 bases and J by 1 base, with 12 bases left in between. Written as DNA, the CDR3 is TGTGCCAGCAGCTTGGGAACAGGCGCGAACACTGAAGCTTTCTTT. It yields the protein CASSLGTGANTEAFF.

V and J are TRBV7-9 and TRBJ1-1; 8 bases are a match to TRBD1. V was clipped by 1 base and J by 1 base; unmatched bases: 8. This CDR3 is built from 17 residues. Germline V gene data show CDR1 as SEHNR and CDR2 as FQNEAQ (reference sequence). The CDR3 DNA reads as TGTGCCAGCAGCTTAGGACCCGGACAGGGCGAGAACACTGAAGCTTTCTTT. Its protein is CASSLGPGQGENTEAFF.

The V gene is TRBV19, the J gene TRBJ2-6, with a tentative D call TRBD1 (6 bases). Trimming took off 5 bases at V and 0 bases at J, with 11 bases between the two ends. The CDR3 consists of 16 residues. The germline CDR1 and CDR2 sequences are LNHDA and SQIVND (reference sequence). The CDR3 is CASSRQDLSGANVLTF. CDR3 DNA sequence: TGTGCCAGTAGTCGACAGGACCTCTCTGGGGCCAACGTCCTGACTTTC. The variable domain in full, completed from reference TRBV19 and TRBJ2-6, reads DGGITQSPKYLFRKEGQNVTLSCEQNLNHDAMYWYRQDPGQGLRLIYYSQIVNDFQKGDIAEGYSVSREKKESFPLTVTSAQKNPTAFYLCASSRQDLSGANVLTFGAGSRLTVL.

This chain links TRBV6-5 with TRBJ2-5; tentative D call: TRBD1 (5 bases). The germline V and J ends were trimmed by 7 bases and 2 bases, with 11 bases remaining between them. The CDR3 contains 13 residues. Per germline, CDR1 MNHEY and CDR2 SVGAGI. The CDR3 region has the DNA TGTGCCAGCAAGATGGGGCCTCAAGAGACCCAGTACTTC. Translating it yields CASKMGPQETQYF.

V and J are TRBV21-1 and TRBJ2-7; the listed D gene, TRBD1, was not tested against the DNA. TRBV21-1 is assigned pseudogene status. This CDR3 spans 13 amino acids. For the CDR3, the DNA is TGTGCCAGCAGCAAAACAGGGGGCAACGAGCAGTACTTC. This encodes CASSKTGGNEQYF.

V and J are TRBV6-1 and TRBJ1-1; D is unclear. Germline V gene sequence: CDR1 MNHNS, CDR2 SASEGT. The CDR3 is 15 amino acids. V was cut by 3 bases and J by 0 bases, with 11 bases left in between. The CDR3 bases are TGTGCCAGCAGTGATCAGGTGGCTGTGAACACTGAAGCTTTCTTT. This sequence encodes CASSDQVAVNTEAFF.

The V and J genes are TRBV20-1 and TRBJ2-7; 10 bases map to TRBD2. With V trimmed by 3 bases and J by 5 bases, 1 base remained unmatched. The CDR3 is 12 residues long. The germline V gene encodes CDR1 DFQATT and CDR2 SNEGSKA (reference sequence). CDR3 in amino acids: CSASLAGDEQYF. Here the CDR3 DNA reads TGCAGTGCTAGTCTAGCGGGGGACGAGCAGTACTTC.

The chain is built from TRBV30 and TRBJ1-4; 8 positions agree with TRBD1. Germline V CDR1 and CDR2: GTSNPN, SVGIG (reference sequence). The V gene end was trimmed by 2 bases and the J gene end by 12 bases; junction bases not matched to a gene: 5. The CDR3 extends over 12 amino acids. CDR3 region: CAWSLEDRELFF. CDR3 coding DNA: TGTGCCTGGAGTCTCGAGGACAGGGAACTGTTTTTT.

This chain connects TRBV28 to TRBJ2-7, with a weak D call TRBD1 (6 bases). The CDR3 consists of 12 residues. Trimming cost V 7 bases and J 4 bases, with 11 bases left between them. Germline CDR1 is MDHEN and CDR2 is SYDVKM. CDR3 nucleotides: TGTGCCAGCACTAGGCAGGGGTACGAGCAGTACTTC. Translating it yields CASTRQGYEQYF.